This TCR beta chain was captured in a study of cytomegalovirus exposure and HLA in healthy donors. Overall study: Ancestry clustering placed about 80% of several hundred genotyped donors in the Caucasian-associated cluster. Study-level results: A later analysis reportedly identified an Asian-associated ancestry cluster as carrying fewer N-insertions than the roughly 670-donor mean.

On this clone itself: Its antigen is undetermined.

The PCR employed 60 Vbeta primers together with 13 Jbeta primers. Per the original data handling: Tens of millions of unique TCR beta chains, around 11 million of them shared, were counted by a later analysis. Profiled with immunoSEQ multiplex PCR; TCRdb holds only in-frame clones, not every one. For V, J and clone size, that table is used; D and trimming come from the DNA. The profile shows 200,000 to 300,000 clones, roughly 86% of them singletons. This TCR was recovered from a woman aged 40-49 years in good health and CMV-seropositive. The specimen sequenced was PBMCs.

Here the CDR3 DNA reads TGTGCCAGCAGTTTCACCCAGTGGGGGCCCAGAATCTCGAACACTGAAGCTTTCTTT. Residues: CASSFTQWGPRISNTEAFF. The chain couples TRBV28 to TRBJ1-1; tentatively, D is TRBD1 (6 bases). V was pared by 3 bases and J by 1 base, with 24 bases between. The CDR3 runs to 19 residues. Germline CDR1 and CDR2: MDHEN and SYDVKM.